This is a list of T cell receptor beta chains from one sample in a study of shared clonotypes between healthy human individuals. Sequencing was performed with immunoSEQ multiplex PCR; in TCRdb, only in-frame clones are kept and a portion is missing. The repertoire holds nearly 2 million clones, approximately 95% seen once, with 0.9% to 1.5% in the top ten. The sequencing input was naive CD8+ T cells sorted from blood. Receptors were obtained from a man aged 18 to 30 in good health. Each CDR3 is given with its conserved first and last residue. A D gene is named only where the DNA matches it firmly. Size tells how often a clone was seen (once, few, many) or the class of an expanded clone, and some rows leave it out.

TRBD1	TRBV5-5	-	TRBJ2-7	CASSLTGAEQYF	TGTGCCAGCAGTTTGACAGGGGCCGAGCAGTACTTC
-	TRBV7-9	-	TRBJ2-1	CASSLTDRHEQFF	TGTGCCAGCAGCTTGACTGACCGGCATGAGCAGTTCTTC
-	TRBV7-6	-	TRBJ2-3	CASSSIDSTDTQYF	TGTGCCAGCAGCTCTATTGATAGCACAGATACGCAGTATTTT
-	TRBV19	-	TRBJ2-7	CASSRWPNYEQYF	TGTGCCAGTAGTAGATGGCCCAACTACGAGCAGTACTTC
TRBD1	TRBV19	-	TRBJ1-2	CASSIFRDRDIGYTF	TGTGCCAGTAGTATTTTCCGGGACAGGGATATAGGCTACACCTTC
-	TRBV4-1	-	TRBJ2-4	CASSQAGVIRLAKNIQYF	TGCGCCAGCAGCCAGGCAGGGGTCATCCGACTAGCCAAAAACATTCAGTACTTC
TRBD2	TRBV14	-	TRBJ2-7	CASSYSGTSSYEQYF	TGTGCCAGCAGTTATAGCGGGACGAGCTCCTACGAGCAGTACTTC
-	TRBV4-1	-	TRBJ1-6	CASSQAGSLVSPLHF	TGCGCCAGCAGCCAGGCAGGGAGCTTGGTTTCACCCCTCCACTTT
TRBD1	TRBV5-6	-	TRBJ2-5	CASSLRDREYQETQYF	TGTGCCAGCAGCCTCCGGGACAGGGAGTACCAAGAGACCCAGTACTTC
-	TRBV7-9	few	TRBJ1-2	CASSLPRGGYTF	TGTGCCAGCAGCTTACCCCGAGGGGGCTACACCTTC
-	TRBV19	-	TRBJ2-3	CASSILGGTDTQYF	TGTGCCAGTAGTATTCTTGGGGGCACAGATACGCAGTATTTT
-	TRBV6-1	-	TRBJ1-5	CASSERSANQPQHF	TGTGCCAGCAGTGAAAGGTCCGCCAATCAGCCCCAGCATTTT
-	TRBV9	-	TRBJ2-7	CASSFGGDPSYEQYF	TGTGCCAGCAGCTTCGGAGGGGATCCCTCCTACGAGCAGTACTTC
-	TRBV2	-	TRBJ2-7	CASSDRESTYEQYF	TGTGCCAGCAGTGACAGGGAGAGCACCTACGAGCAGTACTTC
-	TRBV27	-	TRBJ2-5	CASSLTAGFGQETQYF	TGTGCCAGCAGTTTAACGGCTGGGTTTGGACAAGAGACCCAGTACTTC
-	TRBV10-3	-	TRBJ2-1	CAISEATNYLYNEQFF	TGTGCCATCAGTGAAGCGACTAACTATTTATACAATGAGCAGTTCTTC